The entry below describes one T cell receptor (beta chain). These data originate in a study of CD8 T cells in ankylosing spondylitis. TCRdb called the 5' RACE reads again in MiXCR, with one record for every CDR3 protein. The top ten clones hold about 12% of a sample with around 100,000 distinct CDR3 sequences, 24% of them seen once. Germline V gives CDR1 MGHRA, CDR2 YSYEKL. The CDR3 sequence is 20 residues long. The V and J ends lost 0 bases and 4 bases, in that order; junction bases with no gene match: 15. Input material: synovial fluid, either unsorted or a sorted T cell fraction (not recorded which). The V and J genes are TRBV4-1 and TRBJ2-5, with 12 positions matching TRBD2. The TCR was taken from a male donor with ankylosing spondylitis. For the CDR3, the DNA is TGCGCCAGCAGCCAAGAAGCAGGCTCGACTAGCGGGAGATTTGGAGAGACCCAGTACTTC. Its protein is CASSQEAGSTSGRFGETQYF.